Following are 2 T cell receptor beta chains from one sample sequenced in a study of blood T cells in healthy people across ages (dated by TCRdb to the mid-2010s). Library method: 5' RACE. The instrument given in TCRdb is Illumina HiSeq 2500. The second PCR ran for roughly 7 to 11 cycles and used a J-beta primer mix along with a sample-barcoded 5' primer. TCRdb applied fastp at Q25 and MiXCR to the public reads, then kept only in-frame beta chains. Every distinct CDR3 protein forms one entry, paired with its most common genes and DNA. The sample table shows about 1 million distinct CDR3 sequences, and more than 40% are seen once. About 19% of the sample belongs to the ten largest clones. Sequenced sample: blood. These receptors all stem from a woman aged 60-75 years in good health.

The CDR3 DNA reads as TGTGCCAGCAGACGGGACAGCGCCTACGAGCAGTACTTC. It codes for CASRRDSAYEQYF. This rearrangement joins TRBV6-5 to TRBJ2-7; 7 bases are shared with TRBD1. With V trimmed by 6 bases and J by 2 bases, 4 bases remained unmatched. The CDR3 covers 13 residues. Germline V CDR1 and CDR2: MNHEY, SVGAGI.

This clonotype was seen a few times. The CDR3 loop reads CSVALRQGGKQYF. The CDR3 DNA reads as TGCAGCGTTGCCCTTAGACAGGGTGGTAAGCAGTACTTC. This rearrangement joins TRBV29-1 to TRBJ2-7, with TRBD1 identical over 7 bases. The CDR3 has 13 amino acids. Germline trimming cut 4 bases from V and 8 bases from J; bases unmatched to any gene: 11. Per the germline V gene, CDR1 is SQVTM and CDR2 is ANQGSEA.